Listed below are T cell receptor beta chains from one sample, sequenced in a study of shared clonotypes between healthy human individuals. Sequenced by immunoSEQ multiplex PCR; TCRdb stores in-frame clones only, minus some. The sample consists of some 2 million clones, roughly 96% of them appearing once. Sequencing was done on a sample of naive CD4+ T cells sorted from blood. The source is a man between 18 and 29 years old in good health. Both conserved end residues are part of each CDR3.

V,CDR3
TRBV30,CAWRPGVFEAFF
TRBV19,CASSIYNSPLHF
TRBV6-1,CASLDPFSNQPQHF
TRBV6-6,CASSYQQGLYGYTF
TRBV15,CATSRGYSYEQYF
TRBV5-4,CASSSAQRTQYF
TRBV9,CASSEQGTNTGELFF
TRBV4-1,CASSQDATGGYYNSPLHF
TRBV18,CASSPPRITETQYF
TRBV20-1,CSASHLETQYF
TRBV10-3,CASSSGETQYF
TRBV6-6,CASYTGEGHGYTF
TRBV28,CASSSALSSYNSPLHF
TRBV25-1,CASSGTGSNQPQHF
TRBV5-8,CASSRGGTGANVLTF
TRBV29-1,CSVVPGQGNYGYTF
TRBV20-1,CSASRVSEAFF
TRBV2,CASGRTTSINEQFF
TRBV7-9,CASSLELGPGNTIYF
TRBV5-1,CASSGGPSSYEQYF
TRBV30,CAWRESDRGRAFF
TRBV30,CAWSYPRTDTQYF
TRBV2,CASSEGARVRQPQHF
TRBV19,CASRRGDQPQHF
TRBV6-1,CASSELAGNQPQHF
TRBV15,CATSRWQGNGYTF
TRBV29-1,CSVQGQAGETQYF
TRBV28,CASLSNRGHLRNQPQHF
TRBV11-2,CASSPGTDNSPLHF
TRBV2,CASRTQGLPGEQYF
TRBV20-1,CSGPDLDGYTF
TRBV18,CASSLGRYQETQYF
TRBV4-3,CASSQFLGPTDTQYF
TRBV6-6,CASRGSGYTF
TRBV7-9,CASSLDQYKSNEQFF
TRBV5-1,CASSHKGLSGTGELFF
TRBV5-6,CASSFGTDTQYF
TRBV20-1,CSAQGNTEAFF
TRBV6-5,CASSSNPGYEQYF
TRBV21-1,CASSHRLTASGGLETQYF
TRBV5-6,CASSLFSFAEYIQYF
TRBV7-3,CASSPRGSSYNEQFF
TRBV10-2,CASSSPSYYEQYF
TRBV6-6,CASTPSLVNTGELFF
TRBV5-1,CASSLYDRGELFF
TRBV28,CASSLRAKYQPQHF
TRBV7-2,CASSLVAHRALGTQYF
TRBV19,CASSISEGATRYF
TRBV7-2,CASSGRASGANVLTF
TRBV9,CASSVIWGGELFF
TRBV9,CASSAGYTGTGIGAKNIQYF
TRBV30,CAWSAPSGAPRDTQYF
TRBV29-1,CSVTGQGAYGYTF